A single sample is the source of the 30 T cell receptor beta chains below, sequenced in a study of memory CD8 T cells in hepatitis C reinfection. Repertoires were generated with immunoSEQ multiplex PCR, while TCRdb's copy carries only in-frame clones and drops some. The data contain just over 50,000 clones, around 92% of them singletons. Time point indicated: pre-reinfection, 55 to 20 weeks before reinfection detection. No in vitro expansion preceded TCR sequencing of the sorted cells. Material: naive CD8+ T cells sorted from blood. Every receptor here comes from a man aged 18 to 29 with hepatitis C virus infection.

This clone showed up just once. The rearrangement uses TRBV27 and TRBJ2-2; TRBD1 might be the D (6 bases). Germline V gene lookup returns CDR1 MNHEY and CDR2 SMNVEV (reference sequence). The CDR3 extends over 14 amino acids. V lost 6 bases, J lost 1 base, and 9 bases lay in between. The CDR3 nucleotides read TGTGCCAGCAGACCGGACAGGAACACCGGGGAGCTGTTTTTT. Protein product: CASRPDRNTGELFF.

In its sample, this clone was seen once. The chain has TRBV19 and TRBJ2-5; TRBD1 aligns across 10 bases. V was pared by 7 bases and J by 4 bases, with 9 bases of the junction left unmatched. This CDR3 has 15 amino acids. CDR1 and CDR2 from the germline V gene are LNHDA and SQIVND (reference sequence). CDR3 amino acids: CASTARGQGLETQYF. In DNA form, the CDR3 reads TGTGCCAGTACCGCGAGGGGACAGGGGTTAGAGACCCAGTACTTC.

This chain connects TRBV28 to TRBJ1-4; 8 bases agree with TRBD1. The CDR3 loop spans 14 amino acids. V dropped 4 bases and J dropped 8; count of bases not matched to a gene: 6. The germline V gene has CDR1 MDHEN and CDR2 SYDVKM. The CDR3 spells CASSSRTGWEKLFF. CDR3 DNA sequence: TGTGCCAGCAGTTCTCGGACAGGGTGGGAAAAACTGTTTTTT.

The chain links TRBV23-1 to TRBJ1-4, with 10 nucleotides matching TRBD1. TRBV23-1 is treated as an ORF (open reading frame) with a function not yet certain. The CDR3 totals 15 residues. With 7 bases clipped from V and 2 bases from J, the junction kept 4 bases outside the gene matches. CDR3 sequence: CASTRQGATNEKLFF. As DNA, the CDR3 is TGCGCCAGCACCCGACAGGGGGCGACTAATGAAAAACTGTTTTTT.

In its sample, this clone was seen a few times. In DNA, the CDR3 is TGTGCCAGCAGTGGCCTGACAGTTTTTACTGAAGCTTTCTTT. Its protein product is CASSGLTVFTEAFF. The chain uses TRBV6-1 and TRBJ1-1, with D possibly matching TRBD1 (5 bases). This CDR3 has 14 residues. The germline V gene has CDR1 MNHNS and CDR2 SASEGT. The ends were cut back, 4 bases at V and 5 bases at J, with 14 bases in the middle.

This clone occurred a few times. The chain carries TRBV6-6 and TRBJ1-5; the match to TRBD1 covers 10 bases. Germline V gene lookup returns CDR1 MNHNY and CDR2 SVGAGI (reference sequence). The V gene end was trimmed by 0 bases and the J gene end by 7 bases; junction bases not matched to a gene: 3. There are 15 residues in the CDR3. CDR3 loop: CASSYSTGGRQPQHF. The CDR3 DNA is TGTGCCAGCAGTTACTCGACAGGGGGCAGACAGCCCCAGCATTTT.

The chain joins TRBV23-1 to TRBJ1-2; the D gene is possibly TRBD1 (5 bases). TRBV23-1 is an open reading frame, and its role is uncertain. This CDR3 comprises 14 residues. V was cut by 5 bases and J by 8 bases, with 18 bases left in between. CDR3 in amino acids: CASSSDFGGDGYTF. The CDR3 DNA follows: TGCGCCAGCAGTAGTGATTTCGGAGGGGACGGCTACACCTTC.

This chain connects TRBV7-3 to TRBJ2-3; tentative D call: TRBD1 (5 bases). Germline V CDR1 and CDR2: SGHTA, FQGTGA. The CDR3 is 15 residues long. Trimming cost V 5 bases and J 0 bases, with 12 bases left between them. The CDR3 DNA reads TGTGCCAGCAGCCATGGACACAAGAGCACAGATACGCAGTATTTT. This gives the protein CASSHGHKSTDTQYF.

Of note for this clone: In the same sample, other DNA sequences code for this CDR3. The chain employs TRBV4-3 and TRBJ2-2; TRBD2 is a possible D gene (5 bases). This CDR3 has 15 residues. Germline CDR1 is LGHNA and CDR2 is YSLEER. The V end lost 0 bases, the J end lost 3 bases, and 8 bases lay between the germline ends. CDR3 coding DNA: TGCGCCAGCAGCCAAGACCGGGGATACACCGGGGAGCTGTTTTTT. This gives the protein CASSQDRGYTGELFF.

The rearrangement uses TRBV4-1 and TRBJ1-6, with a weak D call TRBD1 (5 bases). V was clipped by 0 bases and J by 9 bases, with 15 bases between them. The CDR3 sequence is 16 residues long. The germline V gene has CDR1 MGHRA and CDR2 YSYEKL. CDR3 in amino acids: CASSQEGGGGGSPLHF. CDR3 coding DNA: TGCGCCAGCAGCCAAGAGGGCGGGGGTGGAGGTTCACCCCTCCACTTT.

A single count supports this clone. V usage is TRBV6-5 and J usage is TRBJ2-3; 8 bases line up with TRBD1. CDR3 length: 16 amino acids. The V gene end was trimmed by 2 bases and the J gene end by 2 bases; junction bases not matched to a gene: 6. Germline CDR1 and CDR2: MNHEY and SVGAGI. For the CDR3, the DNA is TGTGCCAGCAGTTACGGGCTACAGGGGGACACAGATACGCAGTATTTT. Amino acids: CASSYGLQGDTDTQYF.

The genes are TRBV2 and TRBJ2-5, with 10 bases matching TRBD2. V lost 7 bases, J lost 2 bases, and 4 bases stayed unmatched. The CDR3 is 14 amino acids. The V gene's germline CDR1 is SNHLY and CDR2 FYNNEI. The CDR3 coding sequence is TGTGCCAGCAACTTACTAGCGGGGCAAGAGACCCAGTACTTC. It codes for CASNLLAGQETQYF.

The V call is TRBV30, the J call TRBJ1-2, with 7 bases identical to TRBD1. The CDR3 runs to 16 residues. Germline assignment: CDR1 GTSNPN and CDR2 SVGIG (reference sequence). Losses at the gene ends were 2 bases for V and 8 bases for J; bases not matched to a gene: 17. CDR3 coding DNA: TGTGCCTGGAGTTGGGACAGCTTCTCTGTACTTGGGGGCTACACCTTC. Encoded protein: CAWSWDSFSVLGGYTF.

The CDR3 sequence: CASSRVAGGEQFF. DNA of the CDR3: TGTGCCAGCAGCCGAGTAGCGGGAGGGGAGCAGTTCTTC. The chain employs TRBV4-2 and TRBJ2-1; 11 bases line up with TRBD2. The CDR3 extends over 13 amino acids. CDR1 is LGHNA and CDR2 is YNFKEQ in the germline V gene. V lost 4 bases to trimming and J lost 10 bases; unmatched junction nucleotides: 3.

V usage is TRBV2 and J usage is TRBJ2-7; no definite D call. CDR3 length: 13 residues. V lost 1 base and J 6 bases, leaving 10 bases between the germline ends. The germline V gene encodes CDR1 SNHLY and CDR2 FYNNEI. CDR3 region: CASSEGSGTEQYF. CDR3 in DNA: TGTGCCAGCAGTGAAGGTTCAGGAACCGAGCAGTACTTC.

The gene calls are TRBV7-2 and TRBJ1-1; perhaps TRBD1 as D (6 bases). V was trimmed by 5 bases and J by 7 bases, leaving 11 bases between them. Germline CDR1 and CDR2: SGHTA and FQGNSA. CDR3 length: 12 amino acids. CDR3 loop: CASSQDRVEAFF. CDR3 coding DNA: TGTGCCAGCAGCCAGGACAGAGTTGAAGCTTTCTTT.

The chain has TRBV6-1 and TRBJ2-1; D might be TRBD2 (5 bases). CDR3 length: 15 amino acids. Germline assignment: CDR1 MNHNS and CDR2 SASEGT. V gave up 8 bases and J gave up 2 bases, with 16 bases separating them. The CDR3 DNA follows: TGTGCCAGCGGCGAAAGAGGGTTCGCCTACAATGAGCAGTTCTTC. This sequence encodes CASGERGFAYNEQFF.

The genes are TRBV6-6 and TRBJ1-2; D is ambiguous. V was cut by 6 bases and J by 2 bases, with 10 bases left in between. Germline loops: CDR1 MNHNY, CDR2 SVGAGI (reference sequence). The length of the CDR3 is 13 residues. The CDR3 DNA reads TGTGCCAGCAGCTGGAGCAGCAACTATGGCTACACCTTC. It encodes CASSWSSNYGYTF.

The V and J genes are TRBV7-4 and TRBJ2-7; D is unclear. This CDR3 has 13 amino acids. The germline V and J ends were trimmed by 7 bases and 7 bases, with 17 bases remaining between them. The V gene's germline CDR1 is SGHVT and CDR2 SQSDAQ. CDR3 nucleotides: TGTGCCAGCACCCCCGGTCGGGTACGGGAGCAGTACTTC. It is translated as CASTPGRVREQYF.

The CDR3 is CSSRDNSYEQYF. The CDR3 bases are TGCAGCAGCCGGGACAACTCCTACGAGCAGTACTTC. The chain is built from TRBV29-1 and TRBJ2-5; TRBD1 might be the D (6 bases). With the DNA end fitting TRBJ2-7 better, the J assignment may be wrong. Germline V gene data show CDR1 as SQVTM and CDR2 as ANQGSEA. CDR3 length: 12 residues.

The genes are TRBV5-4 and TRBJ2-1; D perhaps matches TRBD2 (6 bases). Germline V gene data show CDR1 as SGHNT and CDR2 as YYREEE (reference sequence). The V end was cut by 4 bases, the J end by 0 bases, with 11 bases between. The CDR3 sequence is 15 residues long. The CDR3 DNA reads as TGTGCCAGCAGCGTGCGGGGAAGCTCCTACAATGAGCAGTTCTTC. The encoded protein is CASSVRGSSYNEQFF.

V usage is TRBV6-5 and J usage is TRBJ1-5; tentatively, D is TRBD1 (5 bases). V was pared by 6 bases and J by 3 bases, with 15 bases between. CDR3 size: 15 residues. Germline V gives CDR1 MNHEY, CDR2 SVGAGI. The CDR3 reads CASRAISGNNQPQHF. The CDR3, as DNA: TGTGCCAGCAGGGCCATCTCAGGGAACAATCAGCCCCAGCATTTT.

The chain recombines TRBV7-8 with TRBJ2-1, with a tentative D call TRBD1 (7 bases). The CDR3 covers 15 residues. Trimming removed 4 bases from V and 8 bases from J, with 18 bases in between. Germline assignment: CDR1 SGHVS and CDR2 FQNEAQ. The CDR3 nucleotides are TGTGCCAGCAGCTGGAGGGACAGACGGCACGATGAGCAGTTCTTC. Residues: CASSWRDRRHDEQFF.

The rearrangement joins TRBV7-9 to TRBJ2-3, with D tentatively TRBD2 (6 bases). The CDR3 loop spans 13 amino acids. The germline V and J ends were trimmed by 11 bases and 2 bases, with 14 bases remaining between them. CDR1 is SEHNR and CDR2 is FQNEAQ in the germline V gene (reference sequence). The chain's CDR3 is CAGGPPNTDTQYF. Here the CDR3 DNA reads TGTGCCGGAGGGCCCCCTAACACAGATACGCAGTATTTT.

V usage is TRBV5-1 and J usage is TRBJ2-5, with D perhaps matching TRBD1 (9 bases). Germline CDR1 is SGHRS and CDR2 is YFSETQ. Trimming stripped 4 bases from V and 1 base from J, with 23 bases between. The CDR3 sequence is 18 residues long. The CDR3 loop is CASSPGGGQGEFQETQYF. The CDR3 nucleotides read TGCGCCAGCAGCCCGGGGGGGGGACAGGGAGAGTTCCAAGAGACCCAGTACTTC.

The chain is built from TRBV27 and TRBJ2-1; 8 nucleotides match TRBD2. The junction had 3 bases not matched to a gene; V was cut back by 2 bases and J by 3 bases. Germline V lookup: CDR1 MNHEY, CDR2 SMNVEV (reference sequence). This CDR3 contains 15 residues. CDR3 nucleotide sequence: TGTGCCAGCAGTTTAGTACTAGCGGTCTACAATGAGCAGTTCTTC. It is translated as CASSLVLAVYNEQFF.

This clone was picked up a small number of times. This sequence joins TRBV4-3 and TRBJ2-2, with 8 bases lining up with TRBD1. This CDR3 comprises 15 residues. Germline trimming cut 0 bases from V and 7 bases from J; bases unmatched to any gene: 4. Per the germline V gene, CDR1 is LGHNA and CDR2 is YSLEER. The CDR3 sequence is CASSQEDREDGELFF. The CDR3 DNA sequence: TGCGCCAGCAGCCAAGAGGACAGGGAGGACGGGGAGCTGTTTTTT.

The rearrangement links TRBV6-1 to TRBJ2-7, with D maybe TRBD1 (6 bases). CDR3 length: 16 residues. From germline, CDR1 is MNHNS and CDR2 SASEGT. V shed 0 bases and J shed 10 bases, with 22 bases lying between them. The CDR3: CASSEAAVGHLRGQYF. CDR3 DNA: TGTGCCAGCAGTGAAGCGGCCGTGGGACATCTACGAGGACAGTACTTC.

V is TRBV4-2 and J is TRBJ2-3; 10 bases are a match to TRBD2. With V trimmed by 1 base and J by 6 bases, 13 bases remained unmatched. From germline, CDR1 is LGHNA and CDR2 YNFKEQ. The CDR3 is 18 residues long. CDR3 loop: CASSQAPPESGRVDTQYF. CDR3 sequence (DNA): TGTGCCAGCAGCCAAGCCCCTCCGGAGAGCGGGAGGGTGGATACGCAGTATTTT.

This chain joins TRBV4-2 and TRBJ2-7; D gene uncertain. The CDR3 has 14 amino acids. Germline CDR1 LGHNA, CDR2 YNFKEQ. Trimming shortened V by 1 base and J by 5 bases, and 12 bases separated the two germline ends. In nucleotides, the CDR3 is TGTGCCAGCAGCCAAGGTATCCTGGCCCACGAGCAGTACTTC. Residues: CASSQGILAHEQYF.